These 5 T cell receptor beta chains were all obtained from the same sample, sequenced in a study of cytomegalovirus exposure and HLA in healthy donors. Both 60 Vbeta primers and 13 Jbeta primers went into the PCR. Assay: immunoSEQ multiplex PCR; the TCRdb copy retains only in-frame clones and omits some. The profile covers roughly 71,000 clones, with almost 80% appearing a single time and about 3% taken by the ten largest. Sequences were obtained from PBMCs. The source of these receptors is a girl aged 10 to 17 in good health and CMV-seropositive.

CDR3 sequence: CASSKAGREDSNQPQHF. The DNA for the CDR3 is TGTGCCAGCAGCAAAGCGGGCAGGGAAGATAGCAATCAGCCCCAGCATTTT. The genes are TRBV21-1 and TRBJ1-5; the D segment call TRBD1 is taken from the table without a DNA check. TRBV21-1 is listed as a pseudogene. The CDR3 is made up of 17 amino acids.

This clone appeared once. The CDR3: CASSPPTGPDTQYF. The CDR3 DNA follows: TGCGCCAGCAGCCCTCCGACAGGGCCTGATACGCAGTATTTT. V is TRBV5-1 and J is TRBJ2-3; 7 bases are shared with TRBD1. The CDR3 extends over 14 amino acids. Germline lookup yields CDR1 SGHRS and CDR2 YFSETQ. V lost 4 bases, J lost 6 bases, and 8 bases stayed unmatched.

The rearrangement links TRBV6-1 to TRBJ1-5, with D uncertain. The V end lost 4 bases, the J end lost 2 bases, and 12 bases lay between the germline ends. This CDR3 has 15 residues. Per germline, CDR1 MNHNS and CDR2 SASEGT. CDR3 DNA sequence: TGTGCCAGCAGTGGACGGGTAGGTGGCAATCAGCCCCAGCATTTT. Translation gives CASSGRVGGNQPQHF.

The rearrangement uses TRBV4-3 and TRBJ2-6; D perhaps matches TRBD2 (5 bases). The germline gives CDR1 LGHNA, CDR2 YSLEER. This CDR3 is 20 amino acids long. V lost 0 bases, J lost 0 bases, and 18 bases lay in between. The CDR3 DNA is TGCGCCAGCAGCCAAGATTCCGCGGTGCCCGGAGGCTCTGGGGCCAACGTCCTGACTTTC. This sequence encodes CASSQDSAVPGGSGANVLTF.

V usage is TRBV7-9 and J usage is TRBJ2-1; D perhaps matches TRBD1 (6 bases). The CDR3 is made up of 12 amino acids. The V end lost 5 bases, the J end lost 5 bases, and 7 bases lay between the germline ends. The germline V gene has CDR1 SEHNR and CDR2 FQNEAQ (reference sequence). CDR3 bases: TGTGCCAGCAGCCAGGGGAACAATGAGCAGTTCTTC. Its translation is CASSQGNNEQFF.